This T cell receptor beta chain stems from a study of blood T cell repertoires in COVID-19. Study-level information: From the United States, Italy and Spain came samples of acute and convalescent COVID-19. From T cells, B-cell-depleted T cells, or PBMCs came the material, which was cDNA or gDNA.

Original analysis: Scientists estimated how many nucleated cells there were by amplifying reference gene primers. TCRdb's copy holds only in-frame clones and misses some; the assay was immunoSEQ multiplex PCR. V and J calls and clone size come straight from that table; D and trimming were deduced from the DNA. The sample includes around 300,000 clones, approximately 83% of them seen just once. This CDR3 comprises 17 residues. V gave up 5 bases and J gave up 4 bases; unmatched junction bases: 16. CDR1 is MNHNY and CDR2 is SVGAGI in the germline V gene (reference sequence). The specimen sequenced was peripheral blood. The chain carries TRBV6-6 and TRBJ1-1; TRBD1 aligns across 7 bases. The TCR sequence derives from a human donor in a cohort sampled during active COVID-19. CDR3 in amino acids: CASSQGNRGTGRTEAFF. The CDR3 DNA reads as TGTGCCAGCAGTCAGGGGAACAGGGGCACGGGCCGCACTGAAGCTTTCTTT.